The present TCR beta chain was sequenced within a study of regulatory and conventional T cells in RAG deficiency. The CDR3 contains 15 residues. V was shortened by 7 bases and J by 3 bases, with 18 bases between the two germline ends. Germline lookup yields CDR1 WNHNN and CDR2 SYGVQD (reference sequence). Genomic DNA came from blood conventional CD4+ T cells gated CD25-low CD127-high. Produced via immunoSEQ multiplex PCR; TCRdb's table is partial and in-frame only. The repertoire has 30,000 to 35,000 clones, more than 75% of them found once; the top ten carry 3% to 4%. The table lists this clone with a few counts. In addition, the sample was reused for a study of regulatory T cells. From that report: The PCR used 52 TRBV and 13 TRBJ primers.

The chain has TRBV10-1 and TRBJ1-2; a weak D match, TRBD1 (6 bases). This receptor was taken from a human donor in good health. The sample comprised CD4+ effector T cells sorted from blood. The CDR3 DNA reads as TGCGCCAGCACCGTGGGACGGGGGGCTGACTATGGCTACACCTTC. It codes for CASTVGRGADYGYTF.